A single T cell receptor (beta chain) is shown here with its context. Germline V gives CDR1 MNHEY, CDR2 SMNVEV (reference sequence). The CDR3 runs 15 residues. V lost 4 bases, J lost 4 bases, and 16 bases lay in between. The source of the sample is a study of blood T cell repertoires in COVID-19. The overall study: Both acute and convalescent COVID-19 samples were obtained from the United States, Italy and Spain.

Profiled with immunoSEQ multiplex PCR; TCRdb holds only in-frame clones, not every one. The table includes more than 300,000 clones, 85% to 95% detected once. The receptor was derived from a woman aged 30 to 39 who had been exposed to COVID-19. The rearrangement links TRBV27 to TRBJ1-1; D may be TRBD1 (6 bases). Sequences were obtained from PBMCs or T cells enriched from blood (not recorded which). The CDR3 region has the DNA TGTGCCAGCAGTTGGCGGGGGGGGCAGAGCACTGAAGCTTTCTTT. Translation: CASSWRGGQSTEAFF.